A single sample gave rise to the 28 T cell receptor beta chains below, sequenced in a study of blood T cell repertoires in COVID-19. This table comes from immunoSEQ multiplex PCR, and its TCRdb copy is limited to in-frame clones, with some not included. The table lists 30,000 to 40,000 clones, approximately 85% of them singletons. The sample was peripheral blood. These receptors all come from a man between 60 and 70 years old with active or convalescent COVID-19.

A few counts support this clone. The chain has TRBV10-3 and TRBJ1-1; TRBD1 matches 7 bases. Germline CDR1 and CDR2: ENHRY and SYGVKD. The CDR3 is 13 residues long. Trimming at V came to 6 bases and at J to 7 bases, leaving 8 bases not matched to a gene. The CDR3 loop is CAIRQTGQIEAFF. The CDR3 bases are TGTGCCATCAGACAGACAGGGCAGATTGAAGCTTTCTTT.

The V gene is TRBV7-2, the J gene TRBJ2-4; 7 bases are shared with TRBD2. Looked up from germline, CDR1 is SGHTA and CDR2 is FQGNSA. The ends lost 1 base at V and 7 bases at J; junction bases unmatched: 7. CDR3 length: 15 amino acids. In nucleotides, the CDR3 is TGTGCCAGCAGCTTAGTCTCTAGCGGAACGAACATTCAGTACTTC. This gives the protein CASSLVSSGTNIQYF.

This clone was recorded a few times. This sequence joins TRBV7-9 and TRBJ1-1; D gene unclear. V was cut by 5 bases and J by 2 bases, with 9 bases left in between. The CDR3 length is 13 residues. Germline V gives CDR1 SEHNR, CDR2 FQNEAQ (reference sequence). The chain's CDR3 is CASSPEVNTEAFF. In DNA, the CDR3 is TGTGCCAGCAGCCCCGAGGTAAACACTGAAGCTTTCTTT.

V is TRBV14 and J is TRBJ2-1, with 9 bases matching TRBD2. The germline CDR1 and CDR2 sequences are SGHDN and FVKESK. Trimming at V came to 3 bases and at J to 6 bases, leaving 6 bases not matched to a gene. The CDR3 has 15 residues. The CDR3 is CASSQGTSYGNEQFF. The CDR3, as DNA: TGTGCCAGCAGCCAGGGGACTAGCTATGGCAATGAGCAGTTCTTC. Complete variable domain (other parts from reference TRBV14 and TRBJ2-1): EAGVTQFPSHSVIEKGQTVTLRCDPISGHDNLYWYRRVMGKEIKFLLHFVKESKQDESGMPNNRFLAERTGGTYSTLKVQPAELEDSGVYFCASSQGTSYGNEQFFGPGTRLTVL.

The rearrangement uses TRBV5-1 and TRBJ2-3; 7 bases map to TRBD2. CDR1 and CDR2 from the germline V gene are SGHRS and YFSETQ. The CDR3 contains 16 residues. The V segment lost 4 bases and the J segment 5 bases; nucleotides outside the gene matches: 13. The CDR3 nucleotides are TGCGCCAGCAGCCCGGCTGGGGGGAGGGCTGGAGATACGCAGTATTTT. This codes for CASSPAGGRAGDTQYF. Complete variable domain (other parts from reference TRBV5-1 and TRBJ2-3): KAGVTQTPRYLIKTRGQQVTLSCSPISGHRSVSWYQQTPGQGLQFLFEYFSETQRNKGNFPGRFSGRQFSNSRSEMNVSTLELGDSALYLCASSPAGGRAGDTQYFGPGTRLTVL.

The chain recombines TRBV4-3 with TRBJ2-5; unclear D gene. Trimming took 0 bases from V and 1 from J, leaving 9 bases between them. This CDR3 comprises 15 residues. Germline assignment: CDR1 LGHNA and CDR2 YSLEER. In DNA, the CDR3 is TGCGCCAGCAGCCAAGATCGGGTGGGCCAAGAGACCCAGTACTTC. Amino acids: CASSQDRVGQETQYF.

This chain joins TRBV3-1 (or the pseudogene TRBV3-2) and TRBJ2-1, with 10 nucleotides matching TRBD2. Germline CDR1 is LGHDT and CDR2 is YNNKEL (reference sequence). V lost 4 bases, J lost 5 bases, and 8 bases stayed unmatched. The CDR3 totals 16 residues. The CDR3 region is CASSRQLAGTNNEQFF. The CDR3 region has the DNA TGTGCCAGCAGCCGCCAACTAGCGGGAACAAACAATGAGCAGTTCTTC.

This chain uses TRBV12-5 with TRBJ2-2; TRBD2 matches at 7 bases. This CDR3 contains 15 residues. The J segment lost 1 base and the V segment lost 5 bases, leaving 4 bases of the junction unmatched. The germline gives CDR1 LGHNT, CDR2 FRNRAP. CDR3 sequence: CASGPGLKNTGELFF. CDR3 nucleotide sequence: TGTGCTAGTGGTCCGGGACTAAAGAACACCGGGGAGCTGTTTTTT.

This clone was counted between two and nine times. The CDR3 sequence: CASGSGGISNQPQHF. DNA for the CDR3: TGTGCCAGCGGTTCTGGGGGGATATCGAATCAGCCCCAGCATTTT. The chain combines TRBV2 with TRBJ1-5; the D gene is possibly TRBD1 (5 bases). Germline CDR1 and CDR2: SNHLY and FYNNEI. V was cut by 8 bases and J by 4 bases, with 18 bases left in between. The CDR3 is made up of 15 amino acids.

The chain recombines TRBV11-2 with TRBJ2-5, with D possibly being TRBD1 (6 bases). The CDR3 length is 15 residues. From germline, CDR1 is SGHAT and CDR2 FQNNGV. V was clipped by 5 bases and J by 4 bases, with 17 bases between them. The CDR3 DNA reads TGTGCCAGCAGCCTAAACAGGGTGTTGCGAGAGACCCAGTACTTC. Its protein is CASSLNRVLRETQYF.

The rearrangement joins TRBV4-1 to TRBJ1-4; weak D call: TRBD1 (5 bases). Trimming pared 0 bases from V and 5 bases from J, leaving 10 bases between. The germline V gene has CDR1 MGHRA and CDR2 YSYEKL. There are 15 residues in the CDR3. The CDR3 nucleotides read TGCGCCAGCAGCCAAGATCGGAACAGGAATGAAAAACTGTTTTTT. This translates into CASSQDRNRNEKLFF.

J is TRBJ2-7 and V is TRBV7-2; D perhaps matches TRBD1 (6 bases). Germline V gene sequence: CDR1 SGHTA, CDR2 FQGNSA. This CDR3 comprises 15 residues. Trimming took 0 bases from V and 4 from J, leaving 13 bases between them. This chain's CDR3 is CASSLAPGAKYEQYV. CDR3 bases: TGTGCCAGCAGCTTAGCGCCAGGGGCCAAGTACGAGCAGTACGTC.

The rearrangement joins TRBV19 to TRBJ2-2; 7 bases are shared with TRBD2. In germline, CDR1 is LNHDA, CDR2 SQIVND (reference sequence). The length of the CDR3 is 18 residues. The V segment lost 2 bases and the J segment 0 bases; nucleotides outside the gene matches: 9. CDR3 bases: TGTGCCAGTAGTATAAACGGCGGGAGCTTCGCGAACACCGGGGAGCTGTTTTTT. Translating gives CASSINGGSFANTGELFF.

The V and J genes are TRBV9 and TRBJ2-5; D is ambiguous. The CDR3 has 12 amino acids. CDR1 is SGDLS, CDR2 YYNGEE, per germline. The ends were cut back, 3 bases at V and 5 bases at J, with 8 bases in the middle. Written as DNA, the CDR3 is TGTGCCAGCAGCGGGTCGCGGGAGACCCAGTACTTC. It encodes CASSGSRETQYF.

The V and J genes are TRBV23-1 and TRBJ1-5, with TRBD1 matching 9 bases. TRBV23-1 is given ORF status, its function remaining uncertain. The CDR3 contains 17 residues. V lost 3 bases and J lost 1; bases outside the gene matches: 7. The CDR3 DNA is TGCGCCAGCAGTCAGCACGGGACAGGGATGAGCAATCAGCCCCAGCATTTT. As protein: CASSQHGTGMSNQPQHF.

The chain carries TRBV6-5 and TRBJ1-5; no firm D call. Between the trimmed V and J ends, which lost 7 bases and 1 base, there was a span of 8 bases. There are 13 residues in the CDR3. In germline, CDR1 is MNHEY, CDR2 SVGAGI. In nucleotides, the CDR3 is TGTGCCAGCATGCGGGCCAGCAATCAGCCCCAGCATTTT. Its protein product is CASMRASNQPQHF.

This sequence joins TRBV5-1 and TRBJ2-3, with a tentative D call TRBD1 (6 bases). V gave up 4 bases and J gave up 6 bases, with 15 bases separating them. CDR1 is SGHRS and CDR2 is YFSETQ in the germline V gene. The CDR3 has 14 residues. Written as DNA, the CDR3 is TGCGCCAGCAGCCCCGGGACACCCGTGGATACGCAGTATTTT. Its protein is CASSPGTPVDTQYF.

The chain uses TRBV11-2 and TRBJ2-1; 7 bases map to TRBD1. With 7 bases clipped from V and 7 bases from J, the junction kept 19 bases outside the gene matches. Germline V lookup: CDR1 SGHAT, CDR2 FQNNGV. The CDR3 contains 17 residues. DNA for the CDR3: TGTGCCAGCACCTCCGGGTTGCCTCTCCTCAGGGGGAATGAGCAGTTCTTC. It encodes CASTSGLPLLRGNEQFF.

This clone came up a few times. The chain recombines TRBV10-3 with TRBJ2-3; a possible D gene is TRBD2 (6 bases). CDR3 size: 13 residues. Germline V lookup: CDR1 ENHRY, CDR2 SYGVKD. The germline V and J ends were trimmed by 6 bases and 0 bases, with 7 bases remaining between them. CDR3 coding DNA: TGTGCCATCAGGGGGACTAGCACAGATACGCAGTATTTT. This sequence encodes CAIRGTSTDTQYF.

The V gene is TRBV18, the J gene TRBJ1-2; D not resolved. CDR1 and CDR2 (germline): KGHSH, LQKENI. The V end was cut by 6 bases, the J end by 6 bases, with 17 bases between. The CDR3 length is 14 residues. The CDR3 DNA reads TGTGCCAGCTCCCGACGTCATGAGGGCGATGGCTACACCTTC. This gives the protein CASSRRHEGDGYTF.

The gene calls are TRBV2 and TRBJ1-2; TRBD1 agrees at 7 bases. Germline CDR1 is SNHLY and CDR2 is FYNNEI. V lost 6 bases to trimming and J lost 9 bases; unmatched junction nucleotides: 7. This CDR3 contains 12 residues. The CDR3 here is CASRGDRDSYTF. CDR3 DNA: TGTGCCAGCAGGGGCGACAGGGATAGCTACACCTTC.

This clone was counted a single time. V is TRBV28 and J is TRBJ1-6; 9 nucleotides match TRBD1. V lost 6 bases, J lost 4 bases, and 7 bases stayed unmatched. Germline loops: CDR1 MDHEN, CDR2 SYDVKM. This CDR3 contains 16 residues. The CDR3 sequence is CASSPTGGTYNSPLHF. Written as DNA, the CDR3 is TGTGCCAGCAGCCCGACAGGGGGGACATATAATTCACCCCTCCACTTT.

This rearrangement joins TRBV5-1 to TRBJ2-7, with 10 nucleotides matching TRBD2. The ends lost 2 bases at V and 2 bases at J; junction bases unmatched: 4. CDR1 is SGHRS and CDR2 is YFSETQ in the germline V gene. The CDR3 length is 15 residues. In DNA form, the CDR3 reads TGCGCCAGCAGCTTAAGTAGCGGGGGGCCCTACGAGCAGTACGTC. Its protein is CASSLSSGGPYEQYV.

V usage is TRBV24-1 and J usage is TRBJ2-3; D may be TRBD2 (5 bases). The CDR3 extends over 15 amino acids. Germline V gene lookup returns CDR1 KGHDR and CDR2 SFDVKD. Trimming took 3 bases from V and 5 from J, leaving 14 bases between them. CDR3 in DNA: TGTGCCACCAGTGATCCCCCGGACTGGGGAGATACGCAGTATTTT. Residues: CATSDPPDWGDTQYF.

J is TRBJ1-1 and V is TRBV6-1, with 8 bases that match TRBD1. CDR3 length equals 14 residues. Germline V CDR1 and CDR2: MNHNS, SASEGT. V dropped 3 bases and J dropped 3; count of bases not matched to a gene: 3. CDR3 coding DNA: TGTGCCAGCAGTGACAGGGGGCGCGACACTGAAGCTTTCTTT. It specifies CASSDRGRDTEAFF.

This clone was seen only once. The CDR3 sequence is CASSPGQTSYEQYV. The CDR3 nucleotides read TGCGCCAGCAGCCCCGGACAGACCTCCTACGAGCAGTACGTC. The gene calls are TRBV5-1 and TRBJ2-7; perhaps TRBD1 as D (6 bases). V lost 4 bases and J 0 bases, leaving 11 bases between the germline ends. This CDR3 region has 14 residues. Germline V CDR1 and CDR2: SGHRS, YFSETQ.

This clone was seen a single time. The V call is TRBV2, the J call TRBJ2-1; TRBD2 matches at 9 bases. CDR1 and CDR2 from the germline V gene are SNHLY and FYNNEI. J gave up 6 bases and V 5 bases, and 5 bases lay outside the gene matches. This CDR3 is built from 14 residues. The CDR3 loop reads CASSMERGANEQFF. CDR3 sequence (DNA): TGTGCCAGCAGTATGGAGCGGGGGGCCAATGAGCAGTTCTTC. Filled out from reference TRBV2 and TRBJ2-1, the complete variable domain reads EPEVTQTPSHQVTQMGQEVILRCVPISNHLYFYWYRQILGQKVEFLVSFYNNEISEKSEIFDDQFSVERPDGSNFTLKIRSTKLEDSAMYFCASSMERGANEQFFGPGTRLTVL.

The chain links TRBV12-3 or TRBV12-4 to TRBJ2-7, with D tentatively TRBD1 (6 bases). Trimming removed 3 bases from V and 7 bases from J, with 10 bases in between. The CDR3 extends over 12 amino acids. DNA of the CDR3: TGTGCCAGCAGTTTGACAGGTATGGAGCAGTACGTC. This translates into CASSLTGMEQYV.